This TCR beta chain was profiled in a study of blood T cell repertoires in COVID-19. Study summary: T cells, B-cell-depleted T cells, or PBMCs supplied cDNA or gDNA.

Original analysis: Estimation of nucleated cell counts was performed using reference gene primer amplification. Profiled with immunoSEQ multiplex PCR; TCRdb holds only in-frame clones, not every one. The V and J calls and clone size are taken from that table; D and trimming were inferred from the DNA. This table holds some 340,000 clones, approximately 81% found once. V shed 5 bases and J shed 1 base, with 9 bases lying between them. In germline, CDR1 is MDHEN, CDR2 SYDVKM. The length of the CDR3 is 13 residues. Sequences were obtained from peripheral blood. The V and J genes are TRBV28 and TRBJ2-7, with D possibly being TRBD1 (6 bases). The source is a woman aged 18-29 years with acute or convalescent COVID-19. In nucleotides, the CDR3 is TGTGCCAGCAGTGTAGGACAGTCCTACGAGCAGTACTTC. Amino acid sequence: CASSVGQSYEQYF. The full variable domain, in which reference TRBV28 and TRBJ2-7 provide the parts outside the CDR3, is DVKVTQSSRYLVKRTGEKVFLECVQDMDHENMFWYRQDPGLGLRLIYFSYDVKMKEKGDIPEGYSVSREKKERFSLILESASTNQTSMYLCASSVGQSYEQYFGPGTRLTVT.